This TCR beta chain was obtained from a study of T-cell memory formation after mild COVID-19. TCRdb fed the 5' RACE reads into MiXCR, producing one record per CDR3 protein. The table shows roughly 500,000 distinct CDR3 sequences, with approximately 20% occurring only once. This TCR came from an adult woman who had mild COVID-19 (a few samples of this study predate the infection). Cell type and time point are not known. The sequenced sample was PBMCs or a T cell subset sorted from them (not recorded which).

The CDR3 is CASRPTAQETQYF. The CDR3 DNA follows: TGTGCCAGCAGACCGACGGCCCAAGAGACCCAGTACTTC. The gene calls are TRBV28 and TRBJ2-5, with no clear D. CDR1 is MDHEN, CDR2 SYDVKM, per germline. V lost 6 bases, J lost 1 base, and 9 bases lay in between. The CDR3 consists of 13 residues.